The T cell receptor beta chain described here comes from a study of cytomegalovirus exposure and HLA in healthy donors. Data came from immunoSEQ multiplex PCR; TCRdb stores just in-frame clones and leaves some out. The sample shows roughly 84,000 clones, approximately 91% of them seen only once. The study, taken as a whole, reports: Three of the chains that were CMV-associated were confirmed in vitro to be specific for CMV antigens.

With respect to this clone: Its antigen is currently unknown.

Germline CDR1 is MNHEY and CDR2 is SVGAGI. V lost 3 bases, J lost 2 bases, and 11 bases lay in between. This CDR3 has 14 residues. Sequenced: PBMCs. The TCR originated in a man aged 25 to 40 in good health and CMV-seronegative. The chain recombines TRBV6-5 with TRBJ2-7; possible D gene TRBD2, 6 bases. CDR3 amino acids: CASSYMRGPYEQYF. CDR3 nucleotides: TGTGCCAGCAGTTATATGCGGGGACCCTACGAGCAGTACTTC.